A single sample is the source of the 17 T cell receptor beta chains below, sequenced in a study of shared clonotypes between healthy human individuals. The assay was immunoSEQ multiplex PCR, and TCRdb's table has in-frame clones only and misses some. In the table there are some 95,000 clones, 60% to 70% of which are singletons. The sequencing sample was made of memory CD8+ T cells sorted from blood. Documented subset: CD45RO+ cells pooled with CCR7-negative TemRA cells. Receptors originate from a man aged 25 to 45 in good health.

V gene TRBV28 combines with J gene TRBJ1-1; TRBD1 matches 11 bases. From germline, CDR1 is MDHEN and CDR2 SYDVKM. The CDR3 has 15 amino acids. V shed 7 bases and J 5 bases; nucleotides not matched to a gene: 9. Here the CDR3 reads CASTLRTGGRTEAFF. The DNA of the CDR3 is TGTGCCAGCACCCTTAGGACAGGGGGCCGGACTGAAGCTTTCTTT.

V usage is TRBV4-1 and J usage is TRBJ2-7; D is possibly TRBD2 (5 bases). The length of the CDR3 is 15 residues. Per the germline V gene, CDR1 is MGHRA and CDR2 is YSYEKL. V lost 4 bases and J lost 2, with 15 bases in between. CDR3 residues: CASSPGVAPTYEQYF. CDR3 bases: TGCGCCAGCAGCCCCGGAGTAGCGCCGACCTACGAGCAGTACTTC.

This chain uses TRBV4-1 with TRBJ2-5; tentatively, D is TRBD2 (5 bases). The length of the CDR3 is 15 residues. Germline lookup yields CDR1 MGHRA and CDR2 YSYEKL. V gave up 0 bases and J gave up 1 base, with 9 bases separating them. As DNA, the CDR3 is TGCGCCAGCAGCCAAGATCCAGGACTCCAAGAGACCCAGTACTTC. Its protein product is CASSQDPGLQETQYF.

The V and J genes are TRBV2 and TRBJ1-2; the D gene is possibly TRBD1 (6 bases). Germline V gene sequence: CDR1 SNHLY, CDR2 FYNNEI. This CDR3 spans 13 amino acids. Trimming removed 10 bases at V and 2 bases at J, with 14 bases between. The CDR3 loop reads CATNGQGNYGYTF. The CDR3 DNA sequence: TGTGCCACCAATGGGCAGGGGAACTATGGCTACACCTTC. The full variable domain, with the rest looked up from reference TRBV2 and TRBJ1-2, is EPEVTQTPSHQVTQMGQEVILRCVPISNHLYFYWYRQILGQKVEFLVSFYNNEISEKSEIFDDQFSVERPDGSNFTLKIRSTKLEDSAMYFCATNGQGNYGYTFGSGTRLTVV.

V usage is TRBV4-3 and J usage is TRBJ2-7; D could derive from TRBD1 or TRBD2 (5 bases each). The CDR3 extends over 14 amino acids. The V and J ends lost 5 bases and 4 bases respectively, with 15 bases between them. Germline-derived CDR1 and CDR2 are LGHNA and YSLEER. This CDR3 is CASSLAGTSYEQYF. The CDR3 coding sequence is TGCGCCAGCAGCTTGGCCGGGACCTCATACGAGCAGTACTTC.

The genes are TRBV6-1 and TRBJ2-1; 11 bases fit TRBD2. Unmatched junction bases numbered 7, after V lost 2 bases and J lost 4 bases. Per the germline V gene, CDR1 is MNHNS and CDR2 is SASEGT. The CDR3 totals 17 residues. The CDR3 DNA sequence: TGTGCCAGCAGTGAATCCCCACTAGCGGGAGTTTACAATGAGCAGTTCTTC. Protein: CASSESPLAGVYNEQFF.

The V gene is TRBV19, the J gene TRBJ2-7; the match to TRBD1 covers 8 bases. V trimming: 6 bases; J trimming: 2 bases; junction bases outside the gene matches: 9. Germline V CDR1 and CDR2: LNHDA, SQIVND (reference sequence). CDR3 length: 15 residues. The CDR3 DNA is TGTGCCAGTAGACTACAGGGGGATTCCACCTACGAGCAGTACTTC. Amino acids: CASRLQGDSTYEQYF.

V usage is TRBV5-1 and J usage is TRBJ1-5; TRBD1 matches at 12 bases. The CDR3 consists of 18 residues. The V segment lost 2 bases and the J segment 7 bases; nucleotides outside the gene matches: 13. Germline lookup yields CDR1 SGHRS and CDR2 YFSETQ. CDR3 residues: CASSLYPPGQGAWQPQHF. The CDR3 coding sequence is TGCGCCAGCAGCTTATATCCCCCGGGACAGGGGGCCTGGCAGCCCCAGCATTTT.

This chain uses TRBV18 with TRBJ2-7, with D perhaps given as TRBD1 or TRBD2 (6 bases each). The germline V gene has CDR1 KGHSH and CDR2 LQKENI. The germline V and J ends were trimmed by 1 base and 5 bases, with 18 bases remaining between them. This CDR3 contains 16 residues. The CDR3 is CASSPRKAQGGDEQYF. In DNA, the CDR3 is TGTGCCAGCTCACCACGTAAGGCACAGGGAGGCGACGAGCAGTACTTC.

CDR3: CASSYGAAKYSNQPQHF. CDR3 DNA sequence: TGTGCCAGTAGTTACGGGGCAGCGAAGTATAGCAATCAGCCCCAGCATTTT. The chain joins TRBV19 to TRBJ1-5; TRBD1 might be the D (5 bases). Germline assignment: CDR1 LNHDA and CDR2 SQIVND (reference sequence). CDR3 length equals 17 residues. V was pared by 5 bases and J by 0 bases, with 17 bases between.

The chain has TRBV6-1 and TRBJ2-7; D is unresolved. In germline, CDR1 is MNHNS, CDR2 SASEGT. This CDR3 contains 14 residues. The V gene lost 2 bases and the J gene lost 6 bases, with 14 bases spanning the gap. DNA for the CDR3: TGTGCCAGCAGTGAAAGCGAATGGGTAGGCGAGCAGTACTTC. This sequence encodes CASSESEWVGEQYF.

This chain uses TRBV5-1 with TRBJ2-1, with no clear D. The CDR3 is made up of 12 amino acids. The V gene lost 0 bases and the J gene lost 9 bases, with 7 bases spanning the gap. Looked up from germline, CDR1 is SGHRS and CDR2 is YFSETQ. CDR3 sequence reads: CASSLVSGEQFF. The CDR3 nucleotides read TGCGCCAGCAGCTTGGTTTCGGGTGAGCAGTTCTTC.

V is TRBV5-5 and J is TRBJ2-7; the match to TRBD1 covers 9 bases. This CDR3 spans 15 amino acids. With 5 bases clipped from V and 3 bases from J, the junction kept 9 bases outside the gene matches. The germline gives CDR1 SGHKS, CDR2 YYEKEE (reference sequence). CDR3 nucleotides: TGTGCCAGCAGGACCGGGACAGGGCCATTCTACGAGCAGTACTTC. Protein sequence: CASRTGTGPFYEQYF.

This clone has just a few counts. The rearrangement joins TRBV19 to TRBJ2-2; D perhaps matches TRBD2 (6 bases). The germline CDR1 and CDR2 sequences are LNHDA and SQIVND (reference sequence). Trimming stripped 3 bases from V and 0 bases from J, with 14 bases between. This CDR3 contains 17 residues. The CDR3 protein is CASSMNKRDSNTGELFF. The CDR3 DNA reads TGTGCCAGTAGTATGAATAAGAGGGACTCGAACACCGGGGAGCTGTTTTTT. Drawing the rest from reference TRBV19 and TRBJ2-2, the complete variable domain is DGGITQSPKYLFRKEGQNVTLSCEQNLNHDAMYWYRQDPGQGLRLIYYSQIVNDFQKGDIAEGYSVSREKKESFPLTVTSAQKNPTAFYLCASSMNKRDSNTGELFFGEGSRLTVL.

This chain uses TRBV2 with TRBJ1-1; D perhaps matches TRBD1 (6 bases). The CDR3 sequence is 16 residues long. Germline CDR1 SNHLY, CDR2 FYNNEI. V was clipped by 0 bases and J by 0 bases, with 11 bases between them. The CDR3 DNA reads TGTGCCAGCAGTGAAGCGACGGGACACCTGAACACTGAAGCTTTCTTT. Translated, it gives CASSEATGHLNTEAFF.

There are a few counts of this clone. The CDR3 DNA is TGTGCCAGCAGTTTAACAGGGACTGTGAACACTGAAGCTTTCTTT. It encodes CASSLTGTVNTEAFF. V gene TRBV28 combines with J gene TRBJ1-1, with D possibly matching TRBD1 (6 bases). Germline V gene sequence: CDR1 MDHEN, CDR2 SYDVKM. Trimming took 2 bases from V and 0 from J, leaving 10 bases between them. CDR3 length: 15 amino acids.

The chain uses TRBV6-5 and TRBJ1-2; maybe TRBD1 (5 bases). The CDR3 is 13 amino acids. With 6 bases removed from V and 0 bases from J, the gap between germline ends came to 8 bases. The germline gives CDR1 MNHEY, CDR2 SVGAGI. Here the CDR3 DNA reads TGTGCCAGCAGAACGACAGCTAACTATGGCTACACCTTC. Amino acid sequence: CASRTTANYGYTF.